These 16 T cell receptor beta chains originate from one sample sequenced in a study of T cell responses to AZD1222 COVID-19 vaccine. Produced via immunoSEQ multiplex PCR; TCRdb's table is partial and in-frame only. The sample lists just over 90,000 clones, roughly nine tenths occurring once. Sequenced material: peripheral blood, taken 28 days after the second AZD1222 dose. The receptors were sampled from an adult who received the AZD1222 COVID-19 vaccine.

The CDR3 DNA follows: TGTGCCAGCAGCTTAGCCCCACAGGGATTGCCTATGAACACCATATATTTT. It is translated as CASSLAPQGLPMNTIYF. The chain is built from TRBV7-6 and TRBJ1-3; TRBD1 is a possible D gene (6 bases). Germline CDR1 SGHVS, CDR2 FNYEAQ. Between the trimmed V and J ends, which lost 0 bases and 7 bases, there was a span of 19 bases. This CDR3 contains 17 residues.

This clone showed up just once. The J gene is TRBJ2-4, the V gene TRBV6-2 or TRBV6-3; 10 bases match TRBD2. Trimming at V came to 4 bases and at J to 12 bases, leaving 6 bases not matched to a gene. CDR3 length: 13 amino acids. Germline assignment: CDR1 MNHEY and CDR2 SVGEGT. The CDR3 region has the DNA TGTGCCAGCAGTTGGCGACTAGCGGGCGGTCAGTACTTC. Translation gives CASSWRLAGGQYF.

The rearrangement links TRBV30 to TRBJ2-7, with 8 bases fitting TRBD2. In germline, CDR1 is GTSNPN, CDR2 SVGIG (reference sequence). The CDR3 is 14 amino acids. Trimming cost V 8 bases and J 0 bases; bases outside gene matches: 9. CDR3 region: CATGRGGTSYEQYF. The CDR3 DNA follows: TGTGCCACGGGTCGGGGGGGAACCTCCTACGAGCAGTACTTC.

CDR3 in amino acids: CASGQGEGREQYF. CDR3 coding DNA: TGTGCCAGCGGACAGGGAGAAGGCAGAGAGCAGTACTTC. This chain uses TRBV12-3 or TRBV12-4 with TRBJ2-7; 8 bases are shared with TRBD1. V trimming: 8 bases; J trimming: 7 bases; junction bases outside the gene matches: 10. This CDR3 is 13 amino acids long.

V gene TRBV11-2 combines with J gene TRBJ2-2; the D gene could be TRBD1 or TRBD2 (6 bases each). Trimming took 2 bases from V and 0 from J, leaving 16 bases between them. Germline lookup yields CDR1 SGHAT and CDR2 FQNNGV. The CDR3 is 18 amino acids. CDR3 DNA sequence: TGTGCCAGCAGCTTAAGGGGGACGGGACTGGCGAACACCGGGGAGCTGTTTTTT. Translating it yields CASSLRGTGLANTGELFF.

The rearrangement uses TRBV3-1 (or the pseudogene TRBV3-2) and TRBJ2-3; TRBD2 matches 8 bases. From germline, CDR1 is LGHDT and CDR2 YNNKEL (reference sequence). The CDR3 has 15 amino acids. Trimming at V came to 4 bases and at J to 3 bases, leaving 6 bases not matched to a gene. Here the CDR3 reads CASSPRGLATDTQYF. The DNA of the CDR3 is TGTGCCAGCAGCCCGCGCGGACTAGCAACAGATACGCAGTATTTT.

This clone appeared once. The chain uses TRBV6-2 or TRBV6-3 and TRBJ2-3; TRBD2 matches 14 bases. V was pared by 1 base and J by 4 bases, with 4 bases of the junction left unmatched. This CDR3 spans 17 amino acids. CDR1 and CDR2 from the germline V gene are MNHEY and SVGEGT. CDR3 nucleotides: TGTGCCAGCAGTTACTTCCGGACTAGCGGGAGGTCAGATACGCAGTATTTT. Translation gives CASSYFRTSGRSDTQYF.

The rearrangement uses TRBV30 and TRBJ1-6; D perhaps matches TRBD1 (5 bases). V shed 0 bases and J shed 11 bases, with 14 bases lying between them. Germline values: CDR1 GTSNPN, CDR2 SVGIG (reference sequence). The CDR3 spans 14 residues. This CDR3 is CAWSVGHGGTPLHF. The CDR3 DNA reads as TGTGCCTGGAGTGTTGGACACGGAGGGACACCCCTCCACTTT. Supplemented by reference TRBV30 and TRBJ1-6, the full variable domain reads SQTIHQWPATLVQPVGSPLSLECTVEGTSNPNLYWYRQAAGRGLQLLFYSVGIGQISSEVPQNLSASRPQDRQFILSSKKLLLSDSGFYLCAWSVGHGGTPLHFGNGTRLTVT.

The V and J genes are TRBV7-2 and TRBJ2-1; TRBD2 is a possible D gene (7 bases). V dropped 8 bases and J dropped 0 bases, with 20 bases sitting between them. The CDR3 covers 17 residues. Germline CDR1 SGHTA, CDR2 FQGNSA. CDR3 nucleotides: TGTGCCAGCCGGGTAGGGGGGGGGCCCGCCTCCTACAATGAGCAGTTCTTC. Its translation: CASRVGGGPASYNEQFF.

J is TRBJ1-6 and V is TRBV2; TRBD1 aligns across 9 bases. J lost 10 bases, V lost 6 bases, and 13 bases had no gene match. The CDR3 covers 16 residues. Germline CDR1 SNHLY, CDR2 FYNNEI. CDR3 sequence (DNA): TGTGCCAGCAGGGCGTTGACAGGGGGTTCAAACTCACCCCTCCACTTT. Encoded protein: CASRALTGGSNSPLHF.

The chain couples TRBV3-1 (or the pseudogene TRBV3-2) to TRBJ1-2, with D possibly being TRBD1 (5 bases). This CDR3 has 20 residues. Per germline, CDR1 LGHDT and CDR2 YNNKEL (reference sequence). V lost 0 bases, J lost 1 base, and 24 bases lay in between. CDR3 residues: CASSQESPGARTEYNYGYTF. Here the CDR3 DNA reads TGTGCCAGCAGCCAAGAGAGCCCCGGGGCGAGAACGGAGTATAACTATGGCTACACCTTC.

The rearrangement joins TRBV4-1 to TRBJ2-1; D remains ambiguous. The CDR3 extends over 15 amino acids. V was cut by 0 bases and J by 11 bases, with 17 bases left in between. Germline CDR1 and CDR2: MGHRA and YSYEKL. CDR3 sequence reads: CASSQDHVIYPKQFF. DNA of the CDR3: TGCGCCAGCAGCCAAGATCACGTCATCTACCCAAAGCAGTTCTTC.

The gene calls are TRBV7-8 and TRBJ2-5, with TRBD2 matching 8 bases. This CDR3 has 13 amino acids. V lost 4 bases to trimming and J lost 5 bases; unmatched junction nucleotides: 3. Per germline, CDR1 SGHVS and CDR2 FQNEAQ. This CDR3 is CASSWTSMETQYF. The CDR3 region has the DNA TGTGCCAGCAGCTGGACTAGCATGGAGACCCAGTACTTC.

The CDR3 spells CAWSVGPANQPQHF. CDR3 nucleotides: TGTGCCTGGAGTGTAGGTCCCGCCAATCAGCCCCAGCATTTT. V gene TRBV30 combines with J gene TRBJ1-5; D gene uncertain. The V end lost 0 bases, the J end lost 3 bases, and 9 bases lay between the germline ends. This CDR3 contains 14 residues. Germline V gives CDR1 GTSNPN, CDR2 SVGIG (reference sequence).

The chain joins TRBV30 to TRBJ1-6; 9 bases match TRBD1. Germline V gene data show CDR1 as GTSNPN and CDR2 as SVGIG (reference sequence). The CDR3 length is 14 residues. V lost 6 bases and J lost 8; bases outside the gene matches: 8. The chain's CDR3 is CACDRDRAHSPLHF. The CDR3, as DNA: TGTGCCTGCGACCGGGACAGGGCACATTCACCCCTCCACTTT.

The chain couples TRBV12-3 or TRBV12-4 to TRBJ1-3; a possible D gene is TRBD1 (5 bases). The CDR3 length is 13 residues. Trimming took 7 bases from V and 0 from J, leaving 7 bases between them. In nucleotides, the CDR3 is TGTGCCAGCAAACAGGCCTCTGGAAACACCATATATTTT. It encodes CASKQASGNTIYF.